The clone carrying this TCR beta chain was seen many times. This sample was included in a study of early T cells in non-severe SARS-CoV-2 infection. The TCR library protocol was used to attach unique molecular identifiers. These identifiers were attached to individual cDNA molecules. TCRdb passed the 5' RACE reads through MiXCR, listing each CDR3 protein once. The sample includes some 77,000 distinct CDR3 sequences, 4.5% to 6% seen only once; the top ten take roughly 7.3%. Per germline, CDR1 LNHDA and CDR2 SQIVND (reference sequence). The CDR3 is 15 residues long. V lost 3 bases, J lost 6 bases, and 15 bases lay in between.

The V call is TRBV19, the J call TRBJ2-1, with a tentative D call TRBD1 (6 bases). The specimen comprised whole blood, sampled at baseline. This receptor was taken from an adult who was a healthcare worker with PCR-confirmed SARS-CoV-2 infection or an uninfected control (not recorded which). CDR3 protein: CASSIKAGELNEQFF. CDR3 coding DNA: TGTGCCAGTAGTATCAAGGCAGGGGAACTCAATGAGCAGTTCTTC.